The text below deals with one T cell receptor beta chain. Its antigen is not identified. The CDR3 covers 12 residues. V dropped 2 bases and J dropped 4 bases, with 6 bases sitting between them. Germline lookup yields CDR1 SQVTM and CDR2 ANQGSEA. The sample belongs to a study of CD8+CD57+ T cells in acquired aplastic anemia. The authors sequenced patients whose flow cytometry had shown CD8+CD57+ cell expansion. TCR beta VDJ and CDR3 were profiled, and genomic DNA was the template. TCRdb re-analysed the reads in MiXCR, keeping a single row per CDR3 protein. The sample includes over 150,000 distinct CDR3 sequences, about three fifths of them seen just once. Broader study findings: Patients showed no significant difference from controls in CD8+ Simpson's diversity.

Sequenced sample: sorted CD4+, CD8+, or CD8+CD57+ T cells (not recorded which) from PBMCs. The sequence derives from a human donor with aplastic anemia. This rearrangement joins TRBV29-1 to TRBJ1-3; D uncertain. CDR3 in DNA: TGCAGCGTTGAAACAGACGGAAACACCATATATTTT. This gives the protein CSVETDGNTIYF.